The next 2 T cell receptor beta chains were all read from a single sample in a study of blood T cells in healthy people across ages. A sample-barcoded 5' primer and a J-beta primer mix were used in a second PCR of roughly 7 to 12 cycles. Each CDR3 protein is one row after TCRdb ran MiXCR on the 5' RACE reads. The table lists about 2 million distinct CDR3 sequences, around 48% of them singletons. Specimen: blood. The receptors were gathered from a woman aged 40 to 50 in good health.

Worth noting for this clonotype: A junction end diverges from the germline sequence, so it may reflect a read error. The chain recombines TRBV9 with TRBJ2-7; D is possibly TRBD1 or TRBD2 (7 bases each). This CDR3 comprises 14 residues. Per the germline V gene, CDR1 is SGDLS and CDR2 is YYNGEE. The CDR3 loop reads CVSSVTGEGYEQYF. The CDR3 DNA reads TGTGTCAGCAGCGTCACAGGGGAGGGATACGAGCAGTACTTC.

About this clonotype: It may be a read error: a sequence one base away is much more abundant. The rearrangement uses TRBV24-1 and TRBJ2-1, with D possibly matching TRBD2 (6 bases). The length of the CDR3 is 14 residues. The germline CDR1 and CDR2 sequences are KGHDR and SFDVKD. Written as DNA, the CDR3 is TGTGCCACCACCTCCGGGAGCTCCCACAATGAGCAGTTCTTC. This encodes CATTSGSSHNEQFF.